A single sample is the source of the 20 T cell receptor beta chains below, sequenced in a study of cytomegalovirus exposure and HLA in healthy donors. In the PCR, 60 Vbeta and 13 Jbeta primers were used. Here immunoSEQ multiplex PCR was the method, and the copy in TCRdb shows in-frame clones only, minus some. The sample yields about 160,000 clones, less than 80% seen once. The specimen sequenced was PBMCs. These receptors were collected from a man aged 35-49 years in good health and CMV-seronegative.

V is TRBV6-6 and J is TRBJ2-2, with D possibly being TRBD2 (6 bases). The germline CDR1 and CDR2 sequences are MNHNY and SVGAGI (reference sequence). The CDR3 runs to 14 residues. V was cut by 2 bases and J by 7 bases, with 11 bases left in between. The CDR3 DNA reads TGTGCCAGCAGTTACGATGGAGGGCACGGGGAGCTGTTTTTT. As protein: CASSYDGGHGELFF.

The rearrangement joins TRBV27 to TRBJ1-2, with D possibly TRBD1 on 6 matching bases. The V end lost 1 base, the J end lost 3 bases, and 9 bases lay between the germline ends. CDR1 is MNHEY and CDR2 is SMNVEV in the germline V gene (reference sequence). The CDR3 consists of 14 residues. Here the CDR3 DNA reads TGTGCCAGCAGTTTATGGGCAGGGGACTATGGCTACACCTTC. Its protein product is CASSLWAGDYGYTF.

The genes are TRBV5-1 and TRBJ1-4; TRBD1 matches 7 bases. The germline CDR1 and CDR2 sequences are SGHRS and YFSETQ. V trimming: 0 bases; J trimming: 8 bases; junction bases outside the gene matches: 4. The CDR3 length is 14 residues. The chain's CDR3 is CASSLDAGGEKLFF. The CDR3, as DNA: TGCGCCAGCAGCTTGGACGCAGGGGGGGAAAAACTGTTTTTT.

CDR3 sequence (DNA): TGTGCCAGCAGCGTTGGCAGGGTGGGTGAAAAACTGTTTTTT. Its protein is CASSVGRVGEKLFF. The genes are TRBV9 and TRBJ1-4; a possible D gene is TRBD1 (5 bases). CDR3 size: 14 residues. Germline CDR1 and CDR2: SGDLS and YYNGEE. V was shortened by 2 bases and J by 7 bases, with 12 bases between the two germline ends.

The chain combines TRBV7-2 with TRBJ2-3; TRBD2 agrees at 7 bases. Germline V gene lookup returns CDR1 SGHTA and CDR2 FQGNSA. This CDR3 contains 14 residues. The V and J ends lost 5 bases and 6 bases, in that order; junction bases with no gene match: 8. CDR3 protein: CASSHQWGGDTQYF. Here the CDR3 DNA reads TGTGCCAGCAGCCACCAGTGGGGGGGGGATACGCAGTATTTT.

The V gene is TRBV18, the J gene TRBJ2-7; the D gene is possibly TRBD1 (5 bases). Germline V gives CDR1 KGHSH, CDR2 LQKENI. The CDR3 runs to 15 residues. V lost 2 bases to trimming and J lost 3 bases, with 14 bases between them. The DNA for the CDR3 is TGTGCCAGCTCACCATTTCAGGGTTTCAACTACGAGCAGTACTTC. It codes for CASSPFQGFNYEQYF.

This clone came up once. The J gene is TRBJ1-6, the V gene TRBV30, with a weak D call TRBD1 (6 bases). In germline, CDR1 is GTSNPN, CDR2 SVGIG (reference sequence). The CDR3 is made up of 15 amino acids. The V end was cut by 2 bases, the J end by 9 bases, with 17 bases between. The CDR3 nucleotides read TGTGCCTGGAGTCCCGGGACATCTCGGCCTTCACCCCTCCACTTT. Protein product: CAWSPGTSRPSPLHF.

The chain joins TRBV19 to TRBJ2-2; 10 bases agree with TRBD2. CDR1 and CDR2 from the germline V gene are LNHDA and SQIVND (reference sequence). Unmatched junction bases numbered 4, after V lost 6 bases and J lost 3 bases. The CDR3 length is 15 residues. CDR3 sequence (DNA): TGTGCCAGTAGCCGGACTAGCGGTGACACCGGGGAGCTGTTTTTT. Translating it yields CASSRTSGDTGELFF.

This chain connects TRBV4-3 to TRBJ2-6; D possibly corresponds to TRBD2 (6 bases). The CDR3 is 16 residues long. The germline V and J ends were trimmed by 1 base and 4 bases, with 11 bases remaining between them. Germline V gene sequence: CDR1 LGHNA, CDR2 YSLEER. The CDR3 is CASSQGRGMGANVLTF. As DNA, the CDR3 is TGCGCCAGCAGCCAAGGTCGGGGGATGGGGGCCAACGTCCTGACTTTC.

Turning to this clone: The sample carries other DNA sequences with the same CDR3. This chain connects TRBV6-1 to TRBJ2-7; TRBD1 agrees at 7 bases. After removal of 9 bases from V and 1 base from J, the junction contained 6 bases not matched to a gene. Per the germline V gene, CDR1 is MNHNS and CDR2 is SASEGT. This CDR3 spans 13 amino acids. The CDR3 DNA is TGTGCCAGTAGACGGGACAGTTCCTACGAGCAGTACTTC. This encodes CASRRDSSYEQYF.

The chain recombines TRBV7-2 with TRBJ2-7, with 7 bases lining up with TRBD1. CDR1 is SGHTA, CDR2 FQGNSA, per germline. The J segment lost 4 bases and the V segment lost 3 bases, leaving 6 bases of the junction unmatched. The CDR3 runs 14 residues. CDR3 bases: TGTGCCAGCAGCTTCGAAGGGGGCCCATACGAGCAGTACTTC. It yields the protein CASSFEGGPYEQYF.

The J gene is TRBJ1-3, the V gene TRBV9; D remains ambiguous. V gave up 2 bases and J gave up 4 bases, with 7 bases separating them. This CDR3 contains 13 residues. Per the germline V gene, CDR1 is SGDLS and CDR2 is YYNGEE. CDR3 loop: CASSVGSGNTIYF. CDR3 nucleotide sequence: TGTGCCAGCAGCGTCGGGTCCGGAAACACCATATATTTT.

The rearrangement uses TRBV4-1 and TRBJ1-3; D is undetermined. Germline CDR1 is MGHRA and CDR2 is YSYEKL. There are 12 residues in the CDR3. Trimming took off 3 bases at V and 8 bases at J, with 8 bases between the two ends. The CDR3 region is CASSHPADTIYF. CDR3 in DNA: TGCGCCAGCAGCCACCCAGCGGACACCATATATTTT.

V gene TRBV25-1 combines with J gene TRBJ2-7, with 10 bases aligning to TRBD1. Germline CDR1 MGHDK, CDR2 SYGVNS. There are 14 residues in the CDR3. The V and J ends lost 6 bases and 3 bases, in that order; junction bases with no gene match: 5. The CDR3 here is CASRTTGGRYEQYF. In DNA, the CDR3 is TGTGCCAGCAGAACGACAGGGGGCCGCTACGAGCAGTACTTC.

The chain recombines TRBV19 with TRBJ2-3, with TRBD2 matching over 13 bases. Trimming at V came to 3 bases and at J to 4 bases, leaving 10 bases not matched to a gene. The CDR3 sequence is 18 residues long. Germline V lookup: CDR1 LNHDA, CDR2 SQIVND (reference sequence). The CDR3 loop is CASSMGLAGSIAADTQYF. CDR3 nucleotides: TGTGCCAGTAGTATGGGACTAGCGGGGTCAATCGCAGCAGATACGCAGTATTTT.

The chain joins TRBV7-3 to TRBJ2-2; D might be TRBD2 (6 bases). With 2 bases removed from V and 4 bases from J, the gap between germline ends came to 14 bases. Looked up from germline, CDR1 is SGHTA and CDR2 is FQGTGA. The length of the CDR3 is 16 residues. The CDR3 nucleotides read TGTGCCAGCAGCTTAGTGGGGGGTTGGGCCACCGGGGAGCTGTTTTTT. This gives the protein CASSLVGGWATGELFF. The full variable domain, rest sourced from reference TRBV7-3 and TRBJ2-2, is GAGVSQTPSNKVTEKGKYVELRCDPISGHTALYWYRQSLGQGPEFLIYFQGTGAADDSGLPNDRFFAVRPEGSVSTLKIQRTERGDSAVYLCASSLVGGWATGELFFGEGSRLTVL.

This clone occurred once. V and J are TRBV7-9 and TRBJ2-5; D not certain. Deletions cut 2 bases from V and 2 bases from J, with 9 bases between. CDR3 length equals 14 residues. Germline V gene data show CDR1 as SEHNR and CDR2 as FQNEAQ (reference sequence). The CDR3 nucleotides are TGTGCCAGCAGCTTACTCGCAGATCAAGAGACCCAGTACTTC. Amino acids: CASSLLADQETQYF.

V is TRBV29-1 and J is TRBJ1-4; 7 bases map to TRBD1. This CDR3 has 14 residues. Germline V gives CDR1 SQVTM, CDR2 ANQGSEA. J lost 2 bases, V lost 6 bases, and 6 bases had no gene match. The CDR3 protein is CSVTTGETNEKLFF. Written as DNA, the CDR3 is TGCAGCGTCACAACAGGGGAGACTAATGAAAAACTGTTTTTT.

The CDR3 coding sequence is TGTGCCAGCAGCTCAACCCTCCGACGGGGGGGCCAGGCAGATACGCAGTATTTT. Translated, it gives CASSSTLRRGGQADTQYF. The rearrangement joins TRBV7-2 to TRBJ2-3; 8 bases are a match to TRBD2. Trimming cost V 4 bases and J 4 bases; bases outside gene matches: 16. Germline V gene sequence: CDR1 SGHTA, CDR2 FQGNSA. This CDR3 has 18 residues.

Comment on this clone: The identical CDR3 is also encoded by other nucleotide sequences in the sample. V usage is TRBV7-9 and J usage is TRBJ2-7; no reliable D call. Germline CDR1 SEHNR, CDR2 FQNEAQ (reference sequence). There are 12 residues in the CDR3. V shed 3 bases and J shed 3 bases, with 6 bases lying between them. The CDR3 bases are TGTGCCAGCAGCTTGTCGAGCTACGAGCAGTACTTC. Translation: CASSLSSYEQYF.